The 20 T cell receptor beta chains below were found in one sample sequenced in a study of cytomegalovirus exposure and HLA in healthy donors. Clones were read by immunoSEQ multiplex PCR, and TCRdb kept only the in-frame ones, dropping some. This sample carries more than 150,000 clones, roughly 84% of them seen once, and the ten largest clones take approximately 3%. Material for sequencing was PBMCs. These receptors came from a young woman in good health and CMV-seropositive.

This chain joins TRBV1 and TRBJ2-5; TRBD2, the table's D call, was not compared with the DNA. TRBV1 is deemed a pseudogene. The CDR3 is 15 amino acids. The DNA for the CDR3 is TGCACCAGCAGCCAAGAGAGTCCAGCGGGGGAGACCCAGTACTTC. Encoded protein: CTSSQESPAGETQYF.

The chain employs TRBV11-2 and TRBJ1-5, with D possibly TRBD1 on 5 matching bases. The V gene's germline CDR1 is SGHAT and CDR2 FQNNGV. There are 15 residues in the CDR3. V dropped 6 bases and J dropped 2 bases, with 14 bases sitting between them. The CDR3 DNA follows: TGTGCCAGCAGGCTCGTGGACAACCGCAATCAGCCCCAGCATTTT. Protein: CASRLVDNRNQPQHF. The variable domain in full, completed from reference TRBV11-2 and TRBJ1-5, reads EAGVAQSPRYKIIEKRQSVAFWCNPISGHATLYWYQQILGQGPKLLIQFQNNGVVDDSQLPKDRFSAERLKGVDSTLKIQPAKLEDSAVYLCASRLVDNRNQPQHFGDGTRLSIL.

The chain joins TRBV15 to TRBJ2-1; D is possibly TRBD2 (6 bases). Germline V CDR1 and CDR2: LNHNV, YYDKDF (reference sequence). This CDR3 has 14 amino acids. V was shortened by 2 bases and J by 5 bases, with 10 bases between the two germline ends. The CDR3 DNA follows: TGTGCCACCAGCAGACCGGGGGAGAACAATGAGCAGTTCTTC. It translates to CATSRPGENNEQFF.

This chain joins TRBV14 and TRBJ2-1; 12 bases match TRBD2. This CDR3 has 19 residues. Germline V gene data show CDR1 as SGHDN and CDR2 as FVKESK. The J segment lost 8 bases and the V segment lost 2 bases, leaving 16 bases of the junction unmatched. The CDR3 sequence is CASSQLWLAGGRIDDEQFF. The CDR3 region has the DNA TGTGCCAGCAGCCAACTTTGGCTAGCGGGGGGGCGTATTGACGATGAGCAGTTCTTC. Looking up the rest from reference TRBV14 and TRBJ2-1 gives the full variable domain: EAGVTQFPSHSVIEKGQTVTLRCDPISGHDNLYWYRRVMGKEIKFLLHFVKESKQDESGMPNNRFLAERTGGTYSTLKVQPAELEDSGVYFCASSQLWLAGGRIDDEQFFGPGTRLTVL.

This chain connects TRBV27 to TRBJ1-1; D remains ambiguous. Per germline, CDR1 MNHEY and CDR2 SMNVEV (reference sequence). There are 15 residues in the CDR3. Trimming removed 5 bases at V and 1 base at J, with 14 bases between. The DNA for the CDR3 is TGTGCCAGCAGTAGCTTCCGGGGTTGGAACACTGAAGCTTTCTTT. The encoded protein is CASSSFRGWNTEAFF.

V gene TRBV6-1 combines with J gene TRBJ2-5, with D maybe TRBD1 (8 bases). The CDR3 has 18 residues. Trimming removed 4 bases from V and 1 base from J, with 22 bases in between. Germline-derived CDR1 and CDR2 are MNHNS and SASEGT. Here the CDR3 reads CASSGVLRDRTSQETQYF. CDR3 nucleotide sequence: TGTGCCAGCAGTGGGGTTCTTAGGGACAGGACTAGCCAAGAGACCCAGTACTTC.

This chain links TRBV21-1 with TRBJ2-3; the table calls TRBD2, which could not be checked here. TRBV21-1 is a recognized pseudogene. The CDR3 sequence is 15 residues long. CDR3 sequence: CASSTAGAGVDTQYF. The DNA of the CDR3 is TGTGCCAGCAGCACTGCGGGAGCGGGGGTAGATACGCAGTATTTT.

V and J are TRBV5-8 and TRBJ1-1; D not resolved. The CDR3 has 14 amino acids. Trimming stripped 0 bases from V and 0 bases from J, with 6 bases between. Germline CDR1 is SGHTS and CDR2 is YDEGEE. The CDR3 nucleotides read TGTGCCAGCAGCTTGGAACAGATGAACACTGAAGCTTTCTTT. As protein: CASSLEQMNTEAFF.

The V call is TRBV15, the J call TRBJ2-4; 7 nucleotides agree with TRBD2. Germline V gene sequence: CDR1 LNHNV, CDR2 YYDKDF (reference sequence). The CDR3 loop spans 15 amino acids. V shed 1 base and J 8 bases; nucleotides not matched to a gene: 8. The chain's CDR3 is CATSRVGEGEDIQYF. Here the CDR3 DNA reads TGTGCCACCAGCAGAGTAGGGGAGGGTGAGGACATTCAGTACTTC. The complete variable domain, with remaining parts taken from reference TRBV15 and TRBJ2-4, reads DAMVIQNPRYQVTQFGKPVTLSCSQTLNHNVMYWYQQKSSQAPKLLFHYYDKDFNNEADTPDNFQSRRPNTSFCFLDIRSPGLGDTAMYLCATSRVGEGEDIQYFGAGTRLSVL.

This sequence joins TRBV25-1 and TRBJ2-7, with 10 bases identical to TRBD1. J gave up 3 bases and V 4 bases, and 9 bases lay outside the gene matches. Germline loops: CDR1 MGHDK, CDR2 SYGVNS. The CDR3 has 16 residues. For the CDR3, the DNA is TGTGCCAGCAGTGGAAACACCCGGGACAGGGGCTACGAGCAGTACTTC. Its protein product is CASSGNTRDRGYEQYF.

The chain recombines TRBV9 with TRBJ1-4; 9 positions match TRBD1. V lost 4 bases, J lost 6 bases, and 7 bases stayed unmatched. CDR3 size: 15 residues. Germline CDR1 SGDLS, CDR2 YYNGEE. The CDR3 loop is CASSPAQGADEKLFF. The DNA of the CDR3 is TGTGCCAGCAGCCCAGCACAGGGGGCGGATGAAAAACTGTTTTTT.

The chain employs TRBV2 and TRBJ1-4; TRBD1 matches 8 bases. V gave up 4 bases and J gave up 8 bases; unmatched junction bases: 12. This CDR3 is 16 amino acids long. CDR1 is SNHLY, CDR2 FYNNEI, per germline. The CDR3 DNA sequence: TGTGCCAGCAGTGCAGATTTCAGGGGGCCTAGGGAAAAACTGTTTTTT. Translated: CASSADFRGPREKLFF.

The rearrangement joins TRBV19 to TRBJ1-1, with a tentative D call TRBD1 (5 bases). The CDR3 length is 11 residues. V was cut by 3 bases and J by 7 bases, with 6 bases left in between. The germline CDR1 and CDR2 sequences are LNHDA and SQIVND (reference sequence). The CDR3 spells CASSIRDEAFF. As DNA, the CDR3 is TGTGCCAGTAGTATCAGGGATGAAGCTTTCTTT.

V is TRBV5-1 and J is TRBJ1-6; D is perhaps TRBD1 (5 bases). The germline V gene encodes CDR1 SGHRS and CDR2 YFSETQ. Trimming stripped 5 bases from V and 9 bases from J, with 15 bases between. There are 14 residues in the CDR3. The CDR3 region is CASSTQAWTSPLHF. Written as DNA, the CDR3 is TGCGCCAGCAGTACACAGGCCTGGACTTCACCCCTCCACTTT.

This clone was recorded once. J is TRBJ2-7 and V is TRBV18, with 10 nucleotides matching TRBD2. Germline CDR1 is KGHSH and CDR2 is LQKENI. The CDR3 sequence is 19 residues long. Germline trimming cut 1 base from V and 0 bases from J; bases unmatched to any gene: 12. CDR3 coding DNA: TGTGCCAGCTCACCACGGCTGGGTAGCGGGGGGCTTAGCTCCTACGAGCAGTACTTC. Protein: CASSPRLGSGGLSSYEQYF.

The J gene is TRBJ1-5, the V gene TRBV19, with D unclear. CDR1 LNHDA and CDR2 SQIVND come from the germline V gene (reference sequence). Trimming took off 5 bases at V and 5 bases at J, with 13 bases between the two ends. The CDR3 covers 14 residues. The CDR3 reads CASSDWGVYQPQHF. The CDR3 DNA reads TGTGCCAGTAGTGACTGGGGAGTGTATCAGCCCCAGCATTTT.

The chain has TRBV7-2 and TRBJ1-6, with 9 nucleotides matching TRBD1. The junction had 5 bases not matched to a gene; V was cut back by 5 bases and J by 0 bases. Germline V gene data show CDR1 as SGHTA and CDR2 as FQGNSA. The CDR3 contains 17 residues. CDR3 DNA sequence: TGTGCCAGCAGCCCAGGACAGGGGAGCTCCTATAATTCACCCCTCCACTTT. This sequence encodes CASSPGQGSSYNSPLHF.

The J gene is TRBJ1-5, the V gene TRBV9, with 7 bases lining up with TRBD1. The CDR3 runs 21 residues. The germline gives CDR1 SGDLS, CDR2 YYNGEE. After removal of 2 bases from V and 0 bases from J, the junction contained 20 bases not matched to a gene. CDR3 residues: CASSVTPQTGYFDSSNQPQHF. CDR3 nucleotides: TGTGCCAGCAGCGTTACACCCCAGACAGGGTACTTCGATAGTAGCAATCAGCCCCAGCATTTT.

A single count supports this clone. In the same sample, other DNA sequences code for this CDR3. V and J are TRBV5-6 and TRBJ2-3, with 9 bases matching TRBD2. Trimming cost V 2 bases and J 1 base; bases outside gene matches: 2. CDR3 length: 15 amino acids. Germline V lookup: CDR1 SGHDT, CDR2 YYEEEE. DNA for the CDR3: TGTGCCAGCAGCTTAGCGGGGGGTGGCACAGATACGCAGTATTTT. The encoded protein is CASSLAGGGTDTQYF.

The V call is TRBV2, the J call TRBJ2-5; 7 positions match TRBD1. The CDR3 length is 12 residues. CDR1 is SNHLY and CDR2 is FYNNEI in the germline V gene. Trimming took 8 bases from V and 5 from J; bases not matched to a gene: 5. The CDR3: CASGYRGETQYF. The DNA of the CDR3 is TGTGCCAGCGGATACAGGGGTGAGACCCAGTACTTC. Supplemented by reference TRBV2 and TRBJ2-5, the full variable domain reads EPEVTQTPSHQVTQMGQEVILRCVPISNHLYFYWYRQILGQKVEFLVSFYNNEISEKSEIFDDQFSVERPDGSNFTLKIRSTKLEDSAMYFCASGYRGETQYFGPGTRLLVL.